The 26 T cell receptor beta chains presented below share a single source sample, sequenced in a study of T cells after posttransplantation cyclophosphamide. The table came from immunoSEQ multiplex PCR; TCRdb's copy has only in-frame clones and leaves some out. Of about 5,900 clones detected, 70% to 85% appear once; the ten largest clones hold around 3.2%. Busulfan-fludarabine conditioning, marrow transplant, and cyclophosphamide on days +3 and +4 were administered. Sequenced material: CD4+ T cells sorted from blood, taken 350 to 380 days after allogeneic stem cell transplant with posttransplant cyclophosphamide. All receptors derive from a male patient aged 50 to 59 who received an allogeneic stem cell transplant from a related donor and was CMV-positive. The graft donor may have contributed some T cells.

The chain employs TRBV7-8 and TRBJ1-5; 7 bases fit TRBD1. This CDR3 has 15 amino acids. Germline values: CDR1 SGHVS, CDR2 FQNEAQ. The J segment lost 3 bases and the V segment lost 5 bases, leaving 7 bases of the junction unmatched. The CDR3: CASSNRQGPNQPQHF. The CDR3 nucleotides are TGTGCCAGCAGCAACAGACAGGGCCCCAATCAGCCCCAGCATTTT. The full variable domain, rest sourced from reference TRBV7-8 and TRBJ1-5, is GAGVSQSPRYKVAKRGQDVALRCDPISGHVSLFWYQQALGQGPEFLTYFQNEAQLDKSGLPSDRFFAERPEGSVSTLKIQRTQQEDSAVYLCASSNRQGPNQPQHFGDGTRLSIL.

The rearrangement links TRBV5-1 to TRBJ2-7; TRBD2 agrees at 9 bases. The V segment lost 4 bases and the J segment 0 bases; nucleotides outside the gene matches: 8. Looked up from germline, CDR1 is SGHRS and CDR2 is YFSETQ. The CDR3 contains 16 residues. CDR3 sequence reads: CASSTLTSGSSYEQYF. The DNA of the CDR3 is TGCGCCAGCAGCACTTTGACTAGCGGTAGCTCCTACGAGCAGTACTTC.

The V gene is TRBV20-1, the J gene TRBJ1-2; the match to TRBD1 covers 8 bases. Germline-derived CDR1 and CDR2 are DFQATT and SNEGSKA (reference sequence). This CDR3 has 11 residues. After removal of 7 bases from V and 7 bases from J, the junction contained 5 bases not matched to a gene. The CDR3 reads CSGTGGGGYTF. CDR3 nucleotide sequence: TGCAGTGGAACAGGGGGGGGTGGCTACACCTTC.

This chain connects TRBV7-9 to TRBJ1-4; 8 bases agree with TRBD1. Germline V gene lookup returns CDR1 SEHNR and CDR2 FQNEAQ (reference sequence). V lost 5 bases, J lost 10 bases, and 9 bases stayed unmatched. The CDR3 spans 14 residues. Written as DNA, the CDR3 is TGTGCCAGCAGCCAGCGGGGACAGGACGGAAAACTGTTTTTT. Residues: CASSQRGQDGKLFF.

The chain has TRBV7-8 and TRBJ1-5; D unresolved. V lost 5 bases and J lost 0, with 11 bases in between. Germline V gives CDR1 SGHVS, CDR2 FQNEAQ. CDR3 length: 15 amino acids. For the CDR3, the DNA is TGTGCCAGCAGCCTCCGATGGGCTAGCAATCAGCCCCAGCATTTT. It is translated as CASSLRWASNQPQHF.

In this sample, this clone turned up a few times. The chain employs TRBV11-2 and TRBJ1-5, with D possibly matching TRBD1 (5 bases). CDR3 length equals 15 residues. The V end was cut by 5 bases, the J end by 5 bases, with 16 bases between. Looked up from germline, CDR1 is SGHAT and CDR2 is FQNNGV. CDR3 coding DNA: TGTGCCAGCAGCCCTTTCGGGGGGGAGGATCAGCCCCAGCATTTT. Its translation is CASSPFGGEDQPQHF.

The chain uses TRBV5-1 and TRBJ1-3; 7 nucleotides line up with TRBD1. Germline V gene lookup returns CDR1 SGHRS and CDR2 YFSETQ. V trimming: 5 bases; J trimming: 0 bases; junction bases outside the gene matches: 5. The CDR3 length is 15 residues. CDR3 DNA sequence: TGCGCCAGCAGTTTTGGACAGGCCTCTGGAAACACCATATATTTT. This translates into CASSFGQASGNTIYF.

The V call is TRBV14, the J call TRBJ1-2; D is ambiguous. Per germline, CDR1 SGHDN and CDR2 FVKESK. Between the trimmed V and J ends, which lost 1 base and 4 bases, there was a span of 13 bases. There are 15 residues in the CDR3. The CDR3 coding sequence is TGTGCCAGCAGCCAAGTAGGAGTTGTCGGCTATGGCTACACCTTC. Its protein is CASSQVGVVGYGYTF.

The CDR3, as DNA: TGTGCCAGCAGCTCCGCCGGGACAGGGTACTACGAGCAGTACTTC. It codes for CASSSAGTGYYEQYF. The chain links TRBV11-2 to TRBJ2-7; 9 bases align to TRBD1. The V gene end was trimmed by 4 bases and the J gene end by 3 bases; junction bases not matched to a gene: 7. The CDR3 length is 15 residues. Per the germline V gene, CDR1 is SGHAT and CDR2 is FQNNGV.

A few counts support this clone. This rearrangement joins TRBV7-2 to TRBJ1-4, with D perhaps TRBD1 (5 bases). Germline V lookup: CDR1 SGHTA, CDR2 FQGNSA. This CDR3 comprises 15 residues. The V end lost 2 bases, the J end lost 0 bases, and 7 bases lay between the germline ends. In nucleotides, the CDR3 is TGTGCCAGCAGCTTAACGGGGGCAACTAATGAAAAACTGTTTTTT. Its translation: CASSLTGATNEKLFF.

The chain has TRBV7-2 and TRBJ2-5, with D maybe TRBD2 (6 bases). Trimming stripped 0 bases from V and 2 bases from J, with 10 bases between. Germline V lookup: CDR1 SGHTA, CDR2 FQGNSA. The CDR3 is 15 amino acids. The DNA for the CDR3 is TGTGCCAGCAGCTTAGCCGGGACTGCGCAAGAGACCCAGTACTTC. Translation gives CASSLAGTAQETQYF. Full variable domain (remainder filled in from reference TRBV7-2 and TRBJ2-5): GAGVSQSPSNKVTEKGKDVELRCDPISGHTALYWYRQSLGQGLEFLIYFQGNSAPDKSGLPSDRFSAERTGGSVSTLTIQRTQQEDSAVYLCASSLAGTAQETQYFGPGTRLLVL.

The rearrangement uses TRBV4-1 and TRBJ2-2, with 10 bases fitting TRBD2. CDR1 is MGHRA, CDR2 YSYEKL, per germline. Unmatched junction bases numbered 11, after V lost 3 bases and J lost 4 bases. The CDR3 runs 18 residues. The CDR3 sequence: CASSHPRLAGEGTGELFF. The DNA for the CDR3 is TGCGCCAGCAGCCACCCCCGGCTAGCGGGAGAGGGCACCGGGGAGCTGTTTTTT.

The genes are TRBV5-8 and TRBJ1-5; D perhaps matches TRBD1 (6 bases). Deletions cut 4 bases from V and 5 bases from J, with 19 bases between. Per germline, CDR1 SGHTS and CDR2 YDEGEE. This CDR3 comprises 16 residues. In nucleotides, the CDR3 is TGTGCCAGCAGCCCTGGCGATGGGGGCCACGATCAGCCCCAGCATTTT. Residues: CASSPGDGGHDQPQHF.

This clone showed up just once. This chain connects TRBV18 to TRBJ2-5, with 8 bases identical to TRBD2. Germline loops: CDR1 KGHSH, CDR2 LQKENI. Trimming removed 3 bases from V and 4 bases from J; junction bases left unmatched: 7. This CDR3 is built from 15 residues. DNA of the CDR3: TGTGCCAGCTCACCCGGGACTAGTCTTACAGAGACCCAGTACTTC. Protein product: CASSPGTSLTETQYF.

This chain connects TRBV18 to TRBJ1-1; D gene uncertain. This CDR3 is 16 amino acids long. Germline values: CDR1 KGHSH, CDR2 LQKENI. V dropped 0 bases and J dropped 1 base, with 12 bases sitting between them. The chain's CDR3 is CASSPPGQITNTEAFF. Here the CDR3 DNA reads TGTGCCAGCTCACCACCGGGCCAGATCACGAACACTGAAGCTTTCTTT.

In DNA form, the CDR3 reads TGTGCCAGCAGCTACAGGGGTAATGAGCAGTTCTTC. This sequence encodes CASSYRGNEQFF. This chain joins TRBV5-4 and TRBJ2-1; 7 bases are shared with TRBD1. Per germline, CDR1 SGHNT and CDR2 YYREEE (reference sequence). V trimming: 3 bases; J trimming: 7 bases; junction bases outside the gene matches: 1. The CDR3 length is 12 residues.

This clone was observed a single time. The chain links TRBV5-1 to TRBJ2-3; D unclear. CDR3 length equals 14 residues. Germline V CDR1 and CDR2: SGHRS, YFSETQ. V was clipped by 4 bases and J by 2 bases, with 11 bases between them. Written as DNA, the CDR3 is TGCGCCAGCAGCCCCGGTTTGATCACAGATACGCAGTATTTT. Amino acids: CASSPGLITDTQYF.

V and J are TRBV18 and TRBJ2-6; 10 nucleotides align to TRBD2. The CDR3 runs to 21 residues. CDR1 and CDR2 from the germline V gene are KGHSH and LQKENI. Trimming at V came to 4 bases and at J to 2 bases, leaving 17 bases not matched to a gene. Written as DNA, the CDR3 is TGTGCCAGCTCACGGGGGCTAGCGGGAGTTAAAAAATGGACTGGGGCCAACGTCCTGACTTTC. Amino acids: CASSRGLAGVKKWTGANVLTF. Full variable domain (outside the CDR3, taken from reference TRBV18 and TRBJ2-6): NAGVMQNPRHLVRRRGQEARLRCSPMKGHSHVYWYRQLPEEGLKFMVYLQKENIIDESGMPKERFSAEFPKEGPSILRIQQVVRGDSAAYFCASSRGLAGVKKWTGANVLTFGAGSRLTVL.

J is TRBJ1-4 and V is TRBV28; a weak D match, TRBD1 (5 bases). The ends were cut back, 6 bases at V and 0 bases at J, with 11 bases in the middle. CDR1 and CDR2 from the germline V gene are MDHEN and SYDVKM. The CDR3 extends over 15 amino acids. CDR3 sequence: CASSLQDPTNEKLFF. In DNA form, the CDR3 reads TGTGCCAGCAGCCTACAGGACCCAACTAATGAAAAACTGTTTTTT.

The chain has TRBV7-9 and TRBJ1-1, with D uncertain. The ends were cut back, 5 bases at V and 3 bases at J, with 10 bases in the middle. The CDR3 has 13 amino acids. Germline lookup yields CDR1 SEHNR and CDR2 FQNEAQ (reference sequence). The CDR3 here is CASSPAGYTEAFF. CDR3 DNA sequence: TGTGCCAGCAGCCCTGCGGGTTACACTGAAGCTTTCTTT.

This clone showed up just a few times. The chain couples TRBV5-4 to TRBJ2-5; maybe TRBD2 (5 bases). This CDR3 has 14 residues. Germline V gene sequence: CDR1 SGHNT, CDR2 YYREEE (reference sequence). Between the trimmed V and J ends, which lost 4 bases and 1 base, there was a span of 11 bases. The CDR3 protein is CASSTTMAQETQYF. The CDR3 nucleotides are TGTGCCAGCAGCACGACTATGGCCCAAGAGACCCAGTACTTC. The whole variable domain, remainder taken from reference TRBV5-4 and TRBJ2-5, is ETGVTQSPTHLIKTRGQQVTLRCSSQSGHNTVSWYQQALGQGPQFIFQYYREEENGRGNFPPRFSGLQFPNYSSELNVNALELDDSALYLCASSTTMAQETQYFGPGTRLLVL.

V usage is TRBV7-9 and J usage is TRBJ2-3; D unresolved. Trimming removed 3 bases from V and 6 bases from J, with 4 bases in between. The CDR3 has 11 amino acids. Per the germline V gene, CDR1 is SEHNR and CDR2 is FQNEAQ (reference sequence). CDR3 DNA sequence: TGTGCCAGCAGCTTCGTTGATACGCAGTATTTT. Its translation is CASSFVDTQYF.

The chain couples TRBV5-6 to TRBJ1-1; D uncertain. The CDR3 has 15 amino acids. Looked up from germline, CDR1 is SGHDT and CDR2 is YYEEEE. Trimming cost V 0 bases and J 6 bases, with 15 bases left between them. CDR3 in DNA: TGTGCCAGCAGCTTGGCCTTGTATCTCTCAGCTGAAGCTTTCTTT. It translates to CASSLALYLSAEAFF.

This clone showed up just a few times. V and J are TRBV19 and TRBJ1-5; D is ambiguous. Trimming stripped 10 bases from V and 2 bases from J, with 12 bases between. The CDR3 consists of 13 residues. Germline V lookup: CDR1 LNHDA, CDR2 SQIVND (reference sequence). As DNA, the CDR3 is TGTGCCACCCTAGGAGGAGGCAATCAGCCCCAGCATTTT. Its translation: CATLGGGNQPQHF.

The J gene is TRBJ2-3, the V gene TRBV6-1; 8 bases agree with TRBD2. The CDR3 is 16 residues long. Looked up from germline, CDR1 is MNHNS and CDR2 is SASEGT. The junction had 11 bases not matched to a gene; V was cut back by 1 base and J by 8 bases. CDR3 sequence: CASSEGAGALRVTQYF. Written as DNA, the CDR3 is TGTGCCAGCAGTGAAGGAGCGGGGGCCCTTCGGGTTACGCAGTATTTT.

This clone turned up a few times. This CDR3 reads CASSLRLASQETQYF. DNA of the CDR3: TGTGCCAGCAGCCTTAGACTGGCTAGCCAAGAGACCCAGTACTTC. The chain carries TRBV7-2 and TRBJ2-5; no definite D call. CDR3 length: 15 residues. CDR1 is SGHTA, CDR2 FQGNSA, per germline. V lost 5 bases and J 1 base, leaving 14 bases between the germline ends.